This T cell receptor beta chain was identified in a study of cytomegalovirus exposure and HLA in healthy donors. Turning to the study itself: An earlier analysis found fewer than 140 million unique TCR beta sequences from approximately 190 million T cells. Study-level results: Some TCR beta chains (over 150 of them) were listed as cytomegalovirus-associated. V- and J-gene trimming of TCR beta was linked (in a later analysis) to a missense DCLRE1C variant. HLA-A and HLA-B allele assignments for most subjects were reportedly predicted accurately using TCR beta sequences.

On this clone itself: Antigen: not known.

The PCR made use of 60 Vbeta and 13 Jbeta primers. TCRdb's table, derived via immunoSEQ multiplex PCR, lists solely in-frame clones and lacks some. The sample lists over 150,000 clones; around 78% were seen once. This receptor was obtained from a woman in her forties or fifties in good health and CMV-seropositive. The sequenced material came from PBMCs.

The CDR3 sequence is CASSLRERRGEQFF. The CDR3 DNA reads as TGTGCCAGCAGCTTAAGAGAGCGGCGGGGGGAGCAGTTCTTC. The chain has TRBV7-2 and TRBJ2-1, with 7 bases fitting TRBD2. Losses at the gene ends were 2 bases for V and 10 bases for J; bases not matched to a gene: 8. The CDR3 has 14 residues. Germline loops: CDR1 SGHTA, CDR2 FQGNSA.